The next 12 T cell receptor beta chains were all read from a single sample in a study of blood T cell repertoires in COVID-19. Data came from immunoSEQ multiplex PCR; TCRdb stores just in-frame clones and leaves some out. The table shows about 70,000 clones, with approximately 90% occurring only once. Sequenced sample: peripheral blood. Receptors originate from a human donor in a cohort sampled during active COVID-19.

The chain is built from TRBV7-2 and TRBJ2-3; 9 nucleotides agree with TRBD2. V gave up 1 base and J gave up 13 bases; unmatched junction bases: 6. The CDR3 is made up of 13 amino acids. Per the germline V gene, CDR1 is SGHTA and CDR2 is FQGNSA. The CDR3 coding sequence is TGTGCCAGCAGCTTAGTTATGGCGGGGGGGGAGTATTTT. Translated: CASSLVMAGGEYF.

The CDR3 here is CASSLAGTESYEQYF. DNA for the CDR3: TGTGCCAGCAGCTTGGCTGGGACAGAGTCCTACGAGCAGTACTTC. The chain has TRBV5-4 and TRBJ2-7; TRBD1 agrees at 7 bases. This CDR3 is 15 amino acids long. V lost 0 bases, J lost 1 base, and 4 bases stayed unmatched. The germline V gene has CDR1 SGHNT and CDR2 YYREEE (reference sequence).

The J gene is TRBJ2-7, the V gene TRBV5-1, with 8 bases that match TRBD2. Trimming at V came to 7 bases and at J to 7 bases, leaving 16 bases not matched to a gene. Germline V gives CDR1 SGHRS, CDR2 YFSETQ. The CDR3 loop spans 15 amino acids. The CDR3 region has the DNA TGCGCCAGCGAGGAGGACGGGACTAGACTAGGGGAGCAGTACTTC. This translates into CASEEDGTRLGEQYF.

The V call is TRBV24-1, the J call TRBJ2-3; 13 nucleotides match TRBD2. In germline, CDR1 is KGHDR, CDR2 SFDVKD. V lost 2 bases and J lost 3; bases outside the gene matches: 4. The CDR3 sequence is 17 residues long. CDR3 coding DNA: TGTGCCACCAGTGATTCGACTAGCGGGAGGAAAACAGATACGCAGTATTTT. Translation: CATSDSTSGRKTDTQYF.

The rearrangement uses TRBV28 and TRBJ1-4; a possible D gene is TRBD1 (6 bases). Looked up from germline, CDR1 is MDHEN and CDR2 is SYDVKM. Trimming cost V 6 bases and J 14 bases, with 19 bases left between them. This CDR3 region has 13 residues. Here the CDR3 DNA reads TGTGCCAGCAGCTCCGGACAGACCGGTATTCTGTTTTTT. Translating it yields CASSSGQTGILFF.

V gene TRBV6-5 combines with J gene TRBJ2-1; D is unresolved. Per germline, CDR1 MNHEY and CDR2 SVGAGI. Trimming shortened V by 8 bases and J by 4 bases, and 9 bases separated the two germline ends. CDR3 size: 12 residues. CDR3 bases: TGTGCCAGCGGTAAGAGTTACAATGAGCAGTTCTTC. It specifies CASGKSYNEQFF.

The chain is built from TRBV11-1 and TRBJ1-4, with TRBD1 matching over 9 bases. Germline V gives CDR1 SGHAT, CDR2 FQDESV (reference sequence). V lost 4 bases, J lost 7 bases, and 7 bases stayed unmatched. CDR3 length: 15 amino acids. The CDR3, as DNA: TGTGCCAGCAGCTCTACAGGGGGCTCGGGTGAAAAACTGTTTTTT. Protein: CASSSTGGSGEKLFF.

This clone appeared a single time. The CDR3 loop reads CASSLATRGVTGELFF. CDR3 DNA sequence: TGCGCCAGCAGCTTGGCGACCAGGGGGGTCACCGGGGAGCTGTTTTTT. The chain is built from TRBV5-1 and TRBJ2-2, with D maybe TRBD1 (7 bases). This CDR3 contains 16 residues. The V gene lost 0 bases and the J gene lost 4 bases, with 13 bases spanning the gap. From germline, CDR1 is SGHRS and CDR2 YFSETQ. The full variable domain, in which reference TRBV5-1 and TRBJ2-2 provide the parts outside the CDR3, is KAGVTQTPRYLIKTRGQQVTLSCSPISGHRSVSWYQQTPGQGLQFLFEYFSETQRNKGNFPGRFSGRQFSNSRSEMNVSTLELGDSALYLCASSLATRGVTGELFFGEGSRLTVL.

The J gene is TRBJ2-5, the V gene TRBV12-3 or TRBV12-4; 7 nucleotides align to TRBD2. The V segment lost 7 bases and the J segment 2 bases; nucleotides outside the gene matches: 4. The CDR3 sequence is 13 residues long. The CDR3 DNA reads TGTGCCAGCAATAGGGGAGGGCAAGAGACCCAGTACTTC. Its protein product is CASNRGGQETQYF.

The genes are TRBV5-4 and TRBJ2-6; no clear D. The germline CDR1 and CDR2 sequences are SGHNT and YYREEE (reference sequence). Trimming pared 4 bases from V and 0 bases from J, leaving 11 bases between. CDR3 length: 16 residues. The chain's CDR3 is CASSPIYGSGANVLTF. In DNA, the CDR3 is TGTGCCAGCAGCCCCATTTACGGCTCTGGGGCCAACGTCCTGACTTTC. Variable domain in full (rest from reference TRBV5-4 and TRBJ2-6): ETGVTQSPTHLIKTRGQQVTLRCSSQSGHNTVSWYQQALGQGPQFIFQYYREEENGRGNFPPRFSGLQFPNYSSELNVNALELDDSALYLCASSPIYGSGANVLTFGAGSRLTVL.

The rearrangement joins TRBV28 to TRBJ2-5, with D tentatively TRBD1 (5 bases). This CDR3 has 14 amino acids. Trimming took off 5 bases at V and 5 bases at J, with 15 bases between the two ends. The germline V gene encodes CDR1 MDHEN and CDR2 SYDVKM. The DNA for the CDR3 is TGTGCCAGCAGTCGCCCCCAGGGTATGGAGACCCAGTACTTC. It is translated as CASSRPQGMETQYF.

Relative to its sample, this clone is medium-sized. The V and J genes are TRBV6-1 and TRBJ2-6, with TRBD2 matching over 9 bases. The CDR3 spans 16 residues. From germline, CDR1 is MNHNS and CDR2 SASEGT. The V and J ends lost 1 base and 2 bases, in that order; junction bases with no gene match: 0. This chain's CDR3 is CASSEVAGAGANVLTF. The CDR3 DNA reads as TGTGCCAGCAGTGAAGTAGCGGGGGCTGGGGCCAACGTCCTGACTTTC.